The entry below gives a single T cell receptor beta chain sequence along with its context. Its antigen remains unidentified. Reverse transcription of extracted RNA yielded cDNA, which provided the sequencing template. Profiled with immunoSEQ multiplex PCR; TCRdb holds only in-frame clones, not every one. The sample records over 150,000 clones, roughly three fifths being singletons. CD4+ and CD8+ T cells were sorted from PBMCs. The data originate from a study of CD8+ T cells in alopecia areata. General study points: Lesional scalp, especially alopecia totalis/universalis, showed higher clonality than normal scalp. Normal-skin resident alphabeta T cells also appear among scalp sample sequences. Patients displayed less clarity in TCR sharing than mice, a finding possibly related to HLA.

The material sequenced was CD8+ T cells sorted from blood. The receptor's source is a human donor in good health.

Here the CDR3 DNA reads TGTGCCAGCAGTCTACAGGGAGCGGCTTTCTTT. Its translation: CASSLQGAAFF. The V call is TRBV2, the J call TRBJ1-1; tentatively, D is TRBD1 (6 bases). The V end lost 5 bases, the J end lost 11 bases, and 12 bases lay between the germline ends. Germline V lookup: CDR1 SNHLY, CDR2 FYNNEI. The CDR3 covers 11 residues.